Below, 5 T cell receptor beta chains from the same sample are listed, as sequenced in a study of T cell repertoires in cytomegalovirus infection. TCRdb redid the calling of the reads with MiXCR, one entry per CDR3 protein. Here the sample spans some 300,000 distinct CDR3 sequences, around 9.1% being singletons. The specimen was PBMCs. These receptors all stem from a human donor in good health (CMV status not recorded). Some clones in this sample may be carry-over from other donors' samples.

About this clonotype: A much larger clone is a single base away; this may be a read error. The chain combines TRBV29-1 with TRBJ1-2; a possible D gene is TRBD1 (5 bases). With 6 bases removed from V and 2 bases from J, the gap between germline ends came to 16 bases. Per the germline V gene, CDR1 is SQVTM and CDR2 is ANQGSEA. CDR3 length equals 14 residues. For the CDR3, the DNA is TGCAGCGTCGGGGGGGAATCCTACAACTATGGCTACACCTTC. Its protein is CSVGGESYNYGYTF.

The table lists this clonotype with many counts. The chain combines TRBV7-9 with TRBJ2-1, with D possibly TRBD1 on 5 matching bases. Germline CDR1 is SEHNR and CDR2 is FQNEAQ (reference sequence). This CDR3 has 12 amino acids. V dropped 5 bases and J dropped 6 bases, with 8 bases sitting between them. The CDR3 protein is CASSGRGNEQFF. In nucleotides, the CDR3 is TGTGCCAGCAGCGGTAGGGGCAATGAGCAGTTCTTC.

Ten or more counts support this clonotype. The chain has TRBV7-2 and TRBJ1-1, with unresolved D. Trimming pared 5 bases from V and 2 bases from J, leaving 15 bases between. This CDR3 has 15 residues. Germline V gene data show CDR1 as SGHTA and CDR2 as FQGNSA. CDR3 in amino acids: CASSQTATGNTEAFF. The CDR3 DNA reads TGTGCCAGCAGCCAGACCGCGACGGGTAACACTGAAGCTTTCTTT.

This clonotype was seen at least ten times. CDR3 loop: CASSLGDRTLSGANVLTF. The CDR3 DNA reads TGTGCCAGCAGCTTAGGTGACAGGACTCTCTCTGGGGCCAACGTCCTGACTTTC. The V call is TRBV7-3, the J call TRBJ2-6; D possibly corresponds to TRBD1 (6 bases). With 2 bases removed from V and 0 bases from J, the gap between germline ends came to 14 bases. Germline CDR1 and CDR2: SGHTA and FQGTGA. The CDR3 covers 18 residues.

Ten or more counts support this clonotype. The V and J genes are TRBV6-2 or TRBV6-3 and TRBJ2-7; TRBD1 agrees at 7 bases. The CDR3 sequence is 14 residues long. Germline CDR1 reads MNHEY; CDR2 reads SVGEGT. V dropped 4 bases and J dropped 0; count of bases not matched to a gene: 3. CDR3 sequence (DNA): TGTGCCAGCAGTTCGACAGGGACCTCCTACGAGCAGTACGTC. Protein sequence: CASSSTGTSYEQYV.